The next 25 T cell receptor beta chains were all read from a single sample in a study of cytomegalovirus exposure and HLA in healthy donors. Amplification used 60 Vbeta primers and 13 Jbeta primers. Clones were sequenced by immunoSEQ multiplex PCR, and TCRdb holds only the in-frame ones, with some missing. The sample gives around 170,000 clones, over 70% of which show up once; about 1.5% is in the top ten. Specimen: PBMCs. Receptors were obtained from a man between 18 and 35 years old in good health and CMV-seronegative.

V gene TRBV6-6 combines with J gene TRBJ2-3; 13 nucleotides agree with TRBD2. Germline V CDR1 and CDR2: MNHNY, SVGAGI (reference sequence). The CDR3 sequence is 16 residues long. The ends lost 6 bases at V and 3 bases at J; junction bases unmatched: 6. CDR3 amino acids: CASRTTSGGATDTQYF. For the CDR3, the DNA is TGTGCCAGCAGAACCACTAGCGGGGGGGCGACAGATACGCAGTATTTT.

The rearrangement uses TRBV6-4 and TRBJ2-3, with D perhaps TRBD2 (5 bases). V dropped 6 bases and J dropped 2 bases, with 12 bases sitting between them. The CDR3 runs 14 residues. Germline CDR1 is MRHNA and CDR2 is SNTAGT. Here the CDR3 reads CASREGETTDTQYF. The DNA of the CDR3 is TGTGCCAGCAGAGAGGGAGAGACCACAGATACGCAGTATTTT.

The rearrangement links TRBV7-3 to TRBJ2-6; 11 positions match TRBD2. The V gene's germline CDR1 is SGHTA and CDR2 FQGTGA. The CDR3 totals 19 residues. The J segment lost 3 bases and the V segment lost 1 base, leaving 8 bases of the junction unmatched. CDR3 sequence: CASSLITSSGGYGANVLTF. Here the CDR3 DNA reads TGTGCCAGCAGCTTAATAACATCTAGCGGGGGGTATGGGGCCAACGTCCTGACTTTC.

The CDR3 sequence: CAAGQGVNEQFF. The CDR3 DNA sequence: TGTGCCGCTGGACAGGGGGTCAATGAGCAGTTCTTC. The chain is built from TRBV15 and TRBJ2-1, with 10 nucleotides matching TRBD1. The CDR3 is 12 amino acids. Per germline, CDR1 LNHNV and CDR2 YYDKDF (reference sequence). With 11 bases clipped from V and 6 bases from J, the junction kept 4 bases outside the gene matches.

This chain connects TRBV25-1 to TRBJ2-1, with D perhaps TRBD2 (5 bases). The CDR3 spans 16 residues. Between the trimmed V and J ends, which lost 2 bases and 6 bases, there was a span of 17 bases. CDR1 MGHDK and CDR2 SYGVNS come from the germline V gene. CDR3 nucleotides: TGTGCCAGCAGTGAAACGGGTAGCGCAAATCTCAATGAGCAGTTCTTC. Its protein is CASSETGSANLNEQFF.

This clone came up once. The rearrangement uses TRBV18 and TRBJ2-1; the D gene is possibly TRBD2 (6 bases). The CDR3 has 14 residues. V gave up 5 bases and J gave up 9 bases, with 17 bases separating them. The V gene's germline CDR1 is KGHSH and CDR2 LQKENI. The CDR3 DNA sequence: TGTGCCAGCTCAGCGTCTAGCGCGGACACTGAGCAGTTCTTC. It is translated as CASSASSADTEQFF. Full variable domain (rest looked up from reference TRBV18 and TRBJ2-1): NAGVMQNPRHLVRRRGQEARLRCSPMKGHSHVYWYRQLPEEGLKFMVYLQKENIIDESGMPKERFSAEFPKEGPSILRIQQVVRGDSAAYFCASSASSADTEQFFGPGTRLTVL.

The CDR3 spells CASSGTSGAYSGANVLTF. Here the CDR3 DNA reads TGTGCCAGCAGTGGAACTAGCGGGGCTTACTCTGGGGCCAACGTCCTGACTTTC. The chain couples TRBV6-1 to TRBJ2-6; 10 nucleotides agree with TRBD2. In germline, CDR1 is MNHNS, CDR2 SASEGT. V lost 4 bases to trimming and J lost 0 bases; unmatched junction nucleotides: 6. The CDR3 covers 18 residues.

The CDR3 coding sequence is TGTGCCAGCAGGAGACTAGCGGGAAGCGAGCAGTACTTC. As protein: CASRRLAGSEQYF. The rearrangement uses TRBV2 and TRBJ2-7; 11 bases are a match to TRBD2. The length of the CDR3 is 13 residues. With V trimmed by 6 bases and J by 6 bases, 4 bases remained unmatched. From germline, CDR1 is SNHLY and CDR2 FYNNEI.

The rearrangement joins TRBV13 to TRBJ1-1; no firm D call. V gave up 0 bases and J gave up 3 bases, with 14 bases separating them. The germline gives CDR1 PRHDT, CDR2 FYEKMQ (reference sequence). This CDR3 contains 16 residues. In nucleotides, the CDR3 is TGTGCCAGCAGCTTAGGCCTTGGCAGTCTGTACACTGAAGCTTTCTTT. It translates to CASSLGLGSLYTEAFF.

The CDR3 DNA sequence: TGTGCCAGCAGCTACAGGGACAGGATGAACACTGAAGCTTTCTTT. Its translation: CASSYRDRMNTEAFF. V usage is TRBV6-5 and J usage is TRBJ1-1; 8 bases match TRBD1. CDR3 length: 15 residues. Germline CDR1 is MNHEY and CDR2 is SVGAGI. The J segment lost 0 bases and the V segment lost 6 bases, leaving 6 bases of the junction unmatched.

This clone was recorded a few times. The chain joins TRBV10-3 to TRBJ2-1; 10 bases fit TRBD2. Germline V gene lookup returns CDR1 ENHRY and CDR2 SYGVKD. V lost 3 bases, J lost 0 bases, and 11 bases stayed unmatched. This CDR3 is built from 19 residues. CDR3: CAISDLVGTSESSYNEQFF. The DNA for the CDR3 is TGTGCCATCAGTGATCTTGTCGGGACTAGCGAGAGCTCCTACAATGAGCAGTTCTTC.

This clone has a handful of counts. The chain is built from TRBV14 and TRBJ2-3; D is undetermined. Trimming took off 2 bases at V and 0 bases at J, with 9 bases between the two ends. This CDR3 contains 15 residues. CDR1 and CDR2 (germline): SGHDN, FVKESK. The CDR3 loop reads CASSQTRTSTDTQYF. Written as DNA, the CDR3 is TGTGCCAGCAGCCAAACGAGAACTAGCACAGATACGCAGTATTTT.

The J gene is TRBJ2-2, the V gene TRBV9, with 8 bases matching TRBD2. Germline V gene sequence: CDR1 SGDLS, CDR2 YYNGEE. The trim removed 3 bases at V and 8 bases at J, leaving 0 bases unmatched. The CDR3 contains 12 residues. The CDR3 sequence: CASSAGGGELFF. The CDR3 DNA reads as TGTGCCAGCAGCGCGGGAGGGGGGGAGCTGTTTTTT.

The genes are TRBV19 and TRBJ1-5, with 7 bases matching TRBD1. CDR3 size: 15 residues. The junction had 16 bases not matched to a gene; V was cut back by 4 bases and J by 13 bases. Germline V CDR1 and CDR2: LNHDA, SQIVND (reference sequence). The CDR3: CASSNTGTARALQHF. DNA of the CDR3: TGTGCCAGTAGTAACACCGGGACAGCCCGCGCCCTACAGCATTTT.

This clone has just a few counts. The V gene is TRBV25-1, the J gene TRBJ1-4; weak D call: TRBD1 (6 bases). Germline values: CDR1 MGHDK, CDR2 SYGVNS. The CDR3 runs to 15 residues. V was cut by 5 bases and J by 4 bases, with 14 bases left in between. DNA for the CDR3: TGTGCCAGCAGTTCCTCCCGGACAGTTAATGAAAAACTGTTTTTT. Amino acid sequence: CASSSSRTVNEKLFF.

V is TRBV10-3 and J is TRBJ2-1, with TRBD2 matching 14 bases. The CDR3 totals 17 residues. V gave up 0 bases and J gave up 12 bases; unmatched junction bases: 10. Looked up from germline, CDR1 is ENHRY and CDR2 is SYGVKD. The CDR3 region is CAISESAGLAGAQGQFF. DNA for the CDR3: TGTGCCATCAGTGAGTCTGCGGGACTAGCGGGGGCGCAGGGGCAGTTCTTC.

V usage is TRBV5-6 and J usage is TRBJ1-2, with D possibly matching TRBD1 (5 bases). V was clipped by 0 bases and J by 5 bases, with 14 bases between them. This CDR3 spans 15 amino acids. Germline loops: CDR1 SGHDT, CDR2 YYEEEE. CDR3 region: CASSLDPRGRYGYTF. In DNA, the CDR3 is TGTGCCAGCAGCTTGGACCCGCGGGGGAGGTATGGCTACACCTTC.

V usage is TRBV12-5 and J usage is TRBJ2-3, with 11 positions matching TRBD2. The V gene's germline CDR1 is LGHNT and CDR2 FRNRAP. The CDR3 totals 19 residues. The V segment lost 5 bases and the J segment 4 bases; nucleotides outside the gene matches: 17. The CDR3 loop reads CASGPLVLAGAHGADTQYF. The CDR3 coding sequence is TGTGCTAGTGGTCCGCTCGTACTAGCGGGGGCGCACGGCGCAGATACGCAGTATTTT.

This chain links TRBV2 with TRBJ1-2; 10 positions agree with TRBD1. V lost 10 bases and J lost 2; bases outside the gene matches: 16. The CDR3 has 17 residues. Germline CDR1 reads SNHLY; CDR2 reads FYNNEI. The CDR3 protein is CATEPPGQGTGNYGYTF. In DNA, the CDR3 is TGTGCCACCGAACCCCCGGGACAGGGGACGGGGAACTATGGCTACACCTTC.

This sequence joins TRBV27 and TRBJ1-2, with 7 positions matching TRBD1. Germline V gene lookup returns CDR1 MNHEY and CDR2 SMNVEV (reference sequence). V was clipped by 3 bases and J by 6 bases; unmatched bases: 7. CDR3 length: 14 amino acids. CDR3: CASSFRGTENGYTF. The CDR3 DNA is TGTGCCAGCAGTTTTCGCGGGACAGAAAATGGCTACACCTTC.

The chain couples TRBV9 to TRBJ1-1, with 9 positions matching TRBD1. The germline V gene encodes CDR1 SGDLS and CDR2 YYNGEE. The CDR3 totals 13 residues. With 5 bases clipped from V and 8 bases from J, the junction kept 7 bases outside the gene matches. CDR3 amino acids: CASSWGTGGEAFF. In nucleotides, the CDR3 is TGTGCCAGCAGTTGGGGAACAGGGGGCGAAGCTTTCTTT.

This clone appeared a few times. The chain is built from TRBV18 and TRBJ1-6; D is uncertain. V shed 3 bases and J shed 6 bases, with 12 bases lying between them. Germline CDR1 reads KGHSH; CDR2 reads LQKENI. The CDR3 is 15 amino acids. The CDR3 here is CASSPAGRRNSPLHF. CDR3 in DNA: TGTGCCAGCTCACCCGCGGGTAGACGTAATTCACCCCTCCACTTT.

This clone was seen once. The V gene is TRBV7-2, the J gene TRBJ2-7, with unresolved D. V lost 5 bases and J 2 bases, leaving 13 bases between the germline ends. This CDR3 has 14 amino acids. Germline CDR1 reads SGHTA; CDR2 reads FQGNSA. Written as DNA, the CDR3 is TGTGCCAGCAGCCTCCCGGTCCCTCCCTACGAGCAGTACTTC. Protein sequence: CASSLPVPPYEQYF.

The chain has TRBV7-9 and TRBJ2-5; D is perhaps TRBD2 (6 bases). Trimming shortened V by 5 bases and J by 2 bases, and 15 bases separated the two germline ends. CDR1 is SEHNR, CDR2 FQNEAQ, per germline (reference sequence). This CDR3 has 15 amino acids. CDR3: CASSPSRRAQETQYF. The CDR3 DNA is TGTGCCAGCAGCCCCTCCCGGAGGGCTCAAGAGACCCAGTACTTC. The complete variable domain, with remaining parts taken from reference TRBV7-9 and TRBJ2-5, reads DTGVSQNPRHKITKRGQNVTFRCDPISEHNRLYWYRQTLGQGPEFLTYFQNEAQLEKSRLLSDRFSAERPKGSFSTLEIQRTEQGDSAMYLCASSPSRRAQETQYFGPGTRLLVL.

The gene calls are TRBV5-1 and TRBJ1-1; D is perhaps TRBD1 (6 bases). The CDR3 contains 12 residues. Germline V lookup: CDR1 SGHRS, CDR2 YFSETQ. Trimming took off 3 bases at V and 8 bases at J, with 11 bases between the two ends. This CDR3 reads CASSSGQREAFF. In nucleotides, the CDR3 is TGCGCCAGCAGCTCCGGACAGAGAGAAGCTTTCTTT.